Described below is a single TCR beta chain sequence and its context. This specimen comes from a study of T cell changes during pregnancy in multiple sclerosis. The CDR3 is made up of 14 amino acids. Looked up from germline, CDR1 is MNHEY and CDR2 is SVGAGI. The V gene lost 6 bases and the J gene lost 3 bases, with 14 bases spanning the gap. The assay was immunoSEQ multiplex PCR, and TCRdb's table has in-frame clones only and misses some. Found here are tens of thousands of clones, around 91% of them singletons; the top ten hold 1.8%. Sample: peripheral blood, taken after pregnancy. This rearrangement joins TRBV6-5 to TRBJ2-5; tentative D call: TRBD1 (6 bases). The sequence came from a female donor with multiple sclerosis, enrolled in a pregnancy study. Here the CDR3 reads CASSIQTGKETQYF. The CDR3 DNA sequence: TGTGCCAGCAGCATACAGACAGGCAAAGAGACCCAGTACTTC.